This T cell receptor beta chain was sequenced in a study of blood T cell repertoires in COVID-19. Study-level background: The study drew acute and convalescent COVID-19 samples from the United States, Italy and Spain. PBMCs, B-cell-depleted T cells, or T cells provided the cDNA or gDNA that made up the material.

Authors' data handling: Amplification of reference gene primers provided the estimated nucleated cell counts. TCRdb's copy holds only in-frame clones and misses some; the assay was immunoSEQ multiplex PCR. The V and J calls and clone size were taken over from that table, and D and trimming were inferred from the DNA. The sample shows 100,000 to 150,000 clones, about 85% of them seen only once. V gave up 2 bases and J gave up 8 bases, with 9 bases separating them. Germline V gives CDR1 MNHEY, CDR2 SMNVEV (reference sequence). The length of the CDR3 is 12 residues. This sequence joins TRBV27 and TRBJ1-2; D may be TRBD1 (5 bases). Sequenced: peripheral blood. The TCR sequence derives from a man in his fifties or sixties with acute or convalescent COVID-19. The CDR3 region is CASSLTGAGYTF. The CDR3 DNA reads TGTGCCAGCAGTTTAACAGGCGCCGGCTACACCTTC.